The clone carrying this TCR beta chain was counted a few times. The source of the sample is a study of blood T cells in healthy people across ages. The second PCR ran roughly 6 to 11 cycles with a sample-barcoded 5' primer and J-beta primers. One entry per CDR3 protein, called by TCRdb with MiXCR from the 5' RACE reads. The repertoire holds some 1.5 million distinct CDR3 sequences, with approximately 30% as singletons. The CDR3 loop spans 14 amino acids. Trimming removed 5 bases at V and 2 bases at J, with 12 bases between. The V gene's germline CDR1 is SGHTA and CDR2 FQGNSA. Material for sequencing was blood. The source of this sequence is a woman aged 25 to 39 in good health. The chain carries TRBV7-2 and TRBJ1-1, with D unresolved. The CDR3 region is CASSLSWVNTEAFF. The CDR3 DNA sequence: TGTGCCAGCAGCCTCAGTTGGGTTAACACTGAAGCTTTCTTT. The full variable domain, its missing parts supplied by reference TRBV7-2 and TRBJ1-1, is GAGVSQSPSNKVTEKGKDVELRCDPISGHTALYWYRQSLGQGLEFLIYFQGNSAPDKSGLPSDRFSAERTGGSVSTLTIQRTQQEDSAVYLCASSLSWVNTEAFFGQGTRLTVV.